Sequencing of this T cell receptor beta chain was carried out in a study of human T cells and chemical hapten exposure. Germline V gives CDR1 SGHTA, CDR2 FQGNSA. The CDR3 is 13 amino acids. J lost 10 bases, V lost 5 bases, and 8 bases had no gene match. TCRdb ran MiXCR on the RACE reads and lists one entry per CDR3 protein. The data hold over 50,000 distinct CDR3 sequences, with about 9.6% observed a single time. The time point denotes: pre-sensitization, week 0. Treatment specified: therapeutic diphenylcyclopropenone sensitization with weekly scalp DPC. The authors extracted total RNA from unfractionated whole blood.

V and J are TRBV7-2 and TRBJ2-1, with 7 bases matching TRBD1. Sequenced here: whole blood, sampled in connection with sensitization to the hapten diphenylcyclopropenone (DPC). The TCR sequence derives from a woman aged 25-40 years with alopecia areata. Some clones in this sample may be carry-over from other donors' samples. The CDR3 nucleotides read TGTGCCAGCAGCCCATACAGGGGCGGGGAGCAGTTCTTC. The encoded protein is CASSPYRGGEQFF.